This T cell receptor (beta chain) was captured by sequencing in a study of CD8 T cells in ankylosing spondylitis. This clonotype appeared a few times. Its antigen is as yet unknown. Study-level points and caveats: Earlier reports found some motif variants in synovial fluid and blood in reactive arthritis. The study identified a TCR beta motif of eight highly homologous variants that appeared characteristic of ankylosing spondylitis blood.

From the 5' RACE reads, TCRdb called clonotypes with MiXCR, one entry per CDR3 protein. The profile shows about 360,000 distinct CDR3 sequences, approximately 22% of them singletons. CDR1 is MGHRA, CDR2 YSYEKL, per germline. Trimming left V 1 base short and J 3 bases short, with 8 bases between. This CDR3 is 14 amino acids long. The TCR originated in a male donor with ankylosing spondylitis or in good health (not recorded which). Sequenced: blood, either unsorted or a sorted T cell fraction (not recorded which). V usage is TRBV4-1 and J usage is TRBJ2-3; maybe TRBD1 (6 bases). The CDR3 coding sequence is TGCGCCAGCAGCCAAGTAGGACAGACAGATACGCAGTATTTT. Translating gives CASSQVGQTDTQYF.